This is a list of T cell receptor beta chains from one sample in a study of regulatory T cells in long-lasting Graves disease. TCRdb reprocessed the multiplex PCR reads via MiXCR and lists one record per CDR3 protein. The sample contains 250,000 to 300,000 distinct CDR3 sequences, under 20% of which appear only once. A further study also used this sample, focusing on T cells in Graves' hyperthyroidism and ophthalmopathy.

Material: peripheral blood mononuclear cells (PBMCs), obtained at new diagnosis, from a patient treated with antithyroid drugs. Receptors were obtained from a woman aged 25 to 39 with Graves disease. CDR3s leave out the opening cysteine and the closing phenylalanine or tryptophan. D genes are given only for firm matches. Expanded clones are given a class, and other clones once, few, many or no size at all.

V gene,J gene,D gene,clone size,CDR3 protein
TRBV4-2,TRBJ2-7,TRBD1,NA,ASSHGQGAGHEQY
TRBV9,TRBJ2-5,TRBD1,many,ASSVRQGTKETQY
TRBV5-4,TRBJ2-7,NA,NA,ASSSDSNYEQY
TRBV4-1,TRBJ1-1,TRBD1,many,ASSQQLQGAPRAEAF
TRBV6-1,TRBJ2-7,TRBD1,many,ASSPPGQGYEQY
TRBV15,TRBJ1-3,NA,many,ATSRDVGGANSGNTIY
TRBV19,TRBJ1-5,TRBD1,NA,ASSSRGGNNQPQH
TRBV29-1,TRBJ1-1,NA,many,SGVVHTEAF
TRBV7-3,TRBJ2-3,TRBD2,NA,ASSLTGTSGGENLDTQY
TRBV14,TRBJ2-7,TRBD2,many,ASSQVPGGPYEQY
TRBV3-1,TRBJ1-1,NA,many,ASSQDGGGNTEAF
TRBV5-4,TRBJ1-1,TRBD1,NA,ASSSGAGTGSNTEAF
TRBV7-8,TRBJ2-2,NA,many,ASSPQGVGELF
TRBV7-9,TRBJ2-3,NA,many,ASSFPGERGTDTQY
TRBV12-3/TRBV12-4,TRBJ1-2,TRBD1,many,ASSPLGTGRHGYT
TRBV3-1,TRBJ2-7,NA,many,ASSQGQISSYEQY